The sequence of this TCR beta chain was determined in a study of blood T cell repertoires in COVID-19. About the research overall: Donors in the United States, Italy and Spain gave samples during acute or convalescent COVID-19.

Donors in Cohort 3 who had recovered were those with two negative PCRs, healthcare professional clearance, or resolution of their symptoms. Methods used by the authors: Quantification of nucleated cells was approximated via reference gene primer amplification. Generated by immunoSEQ multiplex PCR, the TCRdb table keeps only in-frame clones and is missing some. V and J calls and clone size follow that table, whereas D and trimming were derived from the DNA. The repertoire holds around 250,000 clones, around nine tenths seen once, with about 1.5% in the top ten. V was clipped by 6 bases and J by 1 base, with 9 bases between them. Germline CDR1 and CDR2: LGHDT and YNNKEL (reference sequence). This CDR3 contains 13 residues.

Source material: PBMCs or T cells enriched from blood (not recorded which). The J gene is TRBJ1-1, the V gene TRBV3-1 (or the pseudogene TRBV3-2), with a tentative D call TRBD1 (6 bases). The source is a woman aged 45-65 years who had recovered from COVID-19. The CDR3 DNA reads as TGTGCCAGCAGTTTACAGGGGAACACTGAAGCTTTCTTT. It is translated as CASSLQGNTEAFF.